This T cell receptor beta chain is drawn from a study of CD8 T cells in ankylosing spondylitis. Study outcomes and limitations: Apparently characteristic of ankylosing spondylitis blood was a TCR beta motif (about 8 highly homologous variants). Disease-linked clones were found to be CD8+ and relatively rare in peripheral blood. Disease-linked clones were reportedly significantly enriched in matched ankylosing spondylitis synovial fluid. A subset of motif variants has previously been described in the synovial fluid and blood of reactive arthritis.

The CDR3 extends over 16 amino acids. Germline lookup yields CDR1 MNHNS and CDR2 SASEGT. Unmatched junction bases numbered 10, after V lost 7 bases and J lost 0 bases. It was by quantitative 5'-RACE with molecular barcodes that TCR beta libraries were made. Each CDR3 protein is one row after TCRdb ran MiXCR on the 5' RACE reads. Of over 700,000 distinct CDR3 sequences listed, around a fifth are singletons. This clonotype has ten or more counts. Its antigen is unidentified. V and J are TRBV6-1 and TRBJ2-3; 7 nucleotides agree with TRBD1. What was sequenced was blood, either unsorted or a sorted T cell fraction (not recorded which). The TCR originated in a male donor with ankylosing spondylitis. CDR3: CASKQNTGVSTDTQYF. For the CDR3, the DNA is TGTGCCAGCAAACAAAACACAGGGGTTAGCACAGATACGCAGTATTTT.